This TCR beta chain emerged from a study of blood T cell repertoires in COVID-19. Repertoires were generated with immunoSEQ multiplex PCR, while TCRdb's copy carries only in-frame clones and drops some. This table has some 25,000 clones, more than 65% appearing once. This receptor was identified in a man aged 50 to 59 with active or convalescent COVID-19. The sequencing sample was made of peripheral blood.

CDR3 sequence (DNA): TGCGCCAGCAGCCCCCCGCGGGAAGCAGAGACCCAGTACTTC. As protein: CASSPPREAETQYF. The J gene is TRBJ2-5, the V gene TRBV4-1, with a tentative D call TRBD2 (6 bases). The V end lost 4 bases, the J end lost 4 bases, and 13 bases lay between the germline ends. The CDR3 extends over 14 amino acids. CDR1 and CDR2 (germline): MGHRA, YSYEKL.